This entry features one T cell receptor (beta chain) sequence. The antigen remains undetermined. This may be a read error: a much more frequent sequence differs by one nucleotide. The data stem from a study of molecular identifiers for immune sequencing clone quantification. Points from the study as a whole: Should identical TCR molecules share a barcode, the sizes of highly expanded clones could be underestimated.

Germline V gene lookup returns CDR1 SGDLS and CDR2 YYNGEE. This CDR3 comprises 13 residues. The use of previously described methods and listed TCR primers produced the bulk TCR libraries. Via MiXCR, TCRdb re-called the PCR reads, giving one row per CDR3 protein. The profile covers about half a million distinct CDR3 sequences, with around a fifth appearing a single time and 0.7% to 1% taken by the ten largest. Sorted inputs of 20,000 to 1,000,000 cells, with 10%, 30% or 50% RNA, yielded naive CD8 libraries. A CD8+CD4-CCR7+CD45RA+ gate was used to sort naive CD8 T cells. Sequencing was carried out using naive CD8+ T cells from blood, with Jurkat cell RNA spiked in. Subset described: FACS-sorted CD8+CD4-CCR7+CD45RA+ naive T cells. V is TRBV9 and J is TRBJ1-2; tentative D call: TRBD1 (6 bases). This TCR was sampled from a human donor in good health. Some libraries in this study had Jurkat cell RNA spiked in. CDR3 nucleotides: TGTGCCTGCAGTGGACAGAGCGGCTATGGCTACACCTTC. Amino acid sequence: CACSGQSGYGYTF.